This TCR beta chain was found in a study of T cell responses to AZD1222 COVID-19 vaccine. Some clones are missing from TCRdb's copy, which holds only in-frame ones; the method was immunoSEQ multiplex PCR. The table has some 150,000 clones, around 94% seen once; the top ten hold 0.7% to 0.9%. The CDR3 consists of 13 residues. Germline loops: CDR1 SEHNR, CDR2 FQNEAQ (reference sequence). The V end lost 8 bases, the J end lost 5 bases, and 15 bases lay between the germline ends. Note on this clone: What it recognizes is unknown.

Study-wide points: Donor demographics were predominantly white British with a female majority; clonal diversity may be underestimated.

This clonotype was obtained from an adult in good health. The gene calls are TRBV7-9 and TRBJ1-2; the D is unclear. The sample consisted of peripheral blood, taken on day 0 of AZD1222 vaccination. The CDR3 protein is CASAPSTTYGYTF. The CDR3 nucleotides read TGTGCCAGCGCTCCCTCGACTACATATGGCTACACCTTC. The complete variable domain, with remaining parts taken from reference TRBV7-9 and TRBJ1-2, reads DTGVSQNPRHKITKRGQNVTFRCDPISEHNRLYWYRQTLGQGPEFLTYFQNEAQLEKSRLLSDRFSAERPKGSFSTLEIQRTEQGDSAMYLCASAPSTTYGYTFGSGTRLTVV.